Listed below are T cell receptor beta chains from one sample, sequenced in a study of T cell repertoires in ileal Crohn's disease. Sequenced by immunoSEQ multiplex PCR; TCRdb stores in-frame clones only, minus some. The sample records approximately 18,000 clones, approximately 82% being singletons. Sequences were obtained from ileal tissue. Every receptor here comes from an adult with Crohn's disease. Each CDR3 is given with its conserved first and last residue. The D gene is left open where the match is weak. Some rows have no size entry. The others give once, few or many, or a class for an expanded clone.

TRBJ2-3,NA,NA,TRBV18,CASPPEQVSTDTQYF,TGTGCCAGCCCACCAGAACAGGTCAGCACAGATACGCAGTATTTT
TRBJ1-1,NA,NA,TRBV9,CASSVEVSEQGAFF,TGTGCCAGCAGCGTTGAGGTTTCGGAGCAGGGAGCTTTCTTT
TRBJ1-1,NA,NA,TRBV11-2,CASSSQMTANTEAFF,TGTGCCAGCAGCTCGCAGATGACAGCGAACACTGAAGCTTTCTTT
TRBJ2-7,TRBD1,NA,TRBV11-2,CASTLGTGTDEQYF,TGTGCCAGCACCCTCGGGACAGGGACCGACGAGCAGTACTTC
TRBJ2-7,TRBD2,large,TRBV6-5,CASSYSGGGYEQYF,TGTGCCAGCAGTTACTCGGGCGGGGGTTACGAGCAGTACTTC
TRBJ2-7,TRBD2,NA,TRBV18,CASSPPSGGASEQYF,TGTGCCAGCTCACCACCTAGCGGGGGGGCCTCCGAGCAGTACTTC
TRBJ2-5,TRBD2,NA,TRBV7-9,CASTNSGGRETQYF,TGTGCCAGCACCAACAGCGGGGGGAGGGAGACCCAGTACTTC
TRBJ2-3,TRBD2,NA,TRBV4-2,CASSQAREGDTQYF,TGTGCCAGCAGCCAAGCGAGGGAGGGAGATACGCAGTATTTT
TRBJ2-2,TRBD2,NA,TRBV9,CASSAGLAGGWNTGELFF,TGTGCCAGCAGCGCGGGACTAGCGGGGGGGTGGAACACCGGGGAGCTGTTTTTT
TRBJ2-6,NA,NA,TRBV6-6,CASTVGANVLTF,TGTGCCAGCACAGTTGGGGCCAACGTCCTGACTTTC
TRBJ2-3,TRBD2,NA,TRBV4-2,CASSQDGETSYTDTQYF,TGTGCCAGCAGCCAAGATGGGGAGACTAGCTATACAGATACGCAGTATTTT
TRBJ2-1,NA,NA,TRBV7-7,CASSFSPGSEQFF,TGTGCCAGCAGCTTTAGCCCGGGGTCGGAGCAGTTCTTC
TRBJ1-2,TRBD1,once,TRBV6-6,CASSSTGGAYGYTF,TGTGCCAGCAGTTCAACAGGGGGCGCCTATGGCTACACCTTC
TRBJ1-4,NA,NA,TRBV30,CAWSHPGTSIEKLFF,TGTGCCTGGAGCCATCCTGGGACATCAATAGAAAAACTGTTTTTT
TRBJ2-7,TRBD2,NA,TRBV4-1,CASSQDLSGGSYEQYF,TGCGCCAGCAGCCAAGATCTTAGCGGGGGCTCGTACGAGCAGTACTTC
TRBJ2-7,NA,NA,TRBV19,CASRARGGYEQYF,TGTGCCAGTAGGGCCCGAGGGGGCTACGAGCAGTACTTC
TRBJ1-1,NA,NA,TRBV11-3,CASSPGPSYTEAFF,TGTGCCAGCAGCCCAGGCCCTTCATACACTGAAGCTTTCTTT
TRBJ1-3,NA,NA,TRBV11-2,CASSLSDRSGNTIYF,TGTGCCAGCAGCTTATCAGATCGCTCTGGAAACACCATATATTTT
TRBJ2-2,NA,few,TRBV4-1,CASRYSGRGTGELFF,TGCGCCAGCAGATATTCTGGCAGGGGTACCGGGGAGCTGTTTTTT